The rows below give T cell receptor beta chains drawn from one sample of a study of shared clonotypes between healthy human individuals. TCRdb's copy holds only in-frame clones and misses some; the assay was immunoSEQ multiplex PCR. The data contain approximately 340,000 clones, approximately 79% of them singletons. The sample consisted of memory CD4+ T cells sorted from blood. The receptor set was obtained from a man aged 30 to 39 in good health. Both conserved end residues are trimmed from each CDR3. Only some rows state a clone size, as once, few, many or a class for expanded clones.

clone_size j_call v_call cdr3_aa
once TRBJ2-4 TRBV5-1 ASSLGTVAKNIQY
. TRBJ2-5 TRBV11-3 ASSPGLAGEAQY
. TRBJ2-7 TRBV27 ASSLFTGIPYEQY
. TRBJ2-1 TRBV7-9 ASSPRGGTYNEQF
once TRBJ2-2 TRBV9 ASSVWQNTGELF
. TRBJ2-7 TRBV27 ASSRRTGLYEQY
. TRBJ2-1 TRBV5-4 ASTQKGDEQF
. TRBJ2-5 TRBV5-1 ASSLEGWRQETQY
. TRBJ2-2 TRBV7-8 ASSPLYSPGELF
many TRBJ1-2 TRBV28 ASQRDNYGYT